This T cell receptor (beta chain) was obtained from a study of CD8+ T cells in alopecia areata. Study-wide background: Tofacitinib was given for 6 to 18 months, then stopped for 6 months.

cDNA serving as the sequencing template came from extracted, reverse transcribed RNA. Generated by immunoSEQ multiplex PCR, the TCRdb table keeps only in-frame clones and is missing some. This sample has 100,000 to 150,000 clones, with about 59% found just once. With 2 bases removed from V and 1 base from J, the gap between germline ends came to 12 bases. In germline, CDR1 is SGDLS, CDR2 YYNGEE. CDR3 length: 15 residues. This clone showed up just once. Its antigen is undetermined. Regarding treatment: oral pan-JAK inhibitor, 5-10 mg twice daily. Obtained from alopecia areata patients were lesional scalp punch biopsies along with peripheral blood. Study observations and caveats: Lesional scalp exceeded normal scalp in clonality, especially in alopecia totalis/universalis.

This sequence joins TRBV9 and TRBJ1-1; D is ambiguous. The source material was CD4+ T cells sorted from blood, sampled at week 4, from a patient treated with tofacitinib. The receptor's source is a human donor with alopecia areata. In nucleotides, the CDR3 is TGTGCCAGCAGCGTGGAGGCGCAGCCGAACACTGAAGCTTTCTTT. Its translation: CASSVEAQPNTEAFF. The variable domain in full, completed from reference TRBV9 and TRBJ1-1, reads DSGVTQTPKHLITATGQRVTLRCSPRSGDLSVYWYQQSLDQGLQFLIQYYNGEERAKGNILERFSAQQFPDLHSELNLSSLELGDSALYFCASSVEAQPNTEAFFGQGTRLTVV.